The rows below give T cell receptor beta chains drawn from one sample of a study of T cell repertoires in cytomegalovirus infection. No antigens are known for them. TCRdb processed the reads anew with MiXCR; each CDR3 protein has one entry. The table has approximately 1,000,000 distinct CDR3 sequences, around 32% seen once. The sequencing here drew on cultured CD8+ T cells from PBMCs, taken from culture after CMV antigen stimulation. Receptors were obtained from a human donor in good health (CMV status not recorded). Some clones in this sample may be carry-over from other donors' samples. Both conserved end residues are part of each CDR3. D genes are given only for firm matches. Rows may omit the clone size; those that give it use once, few, many or a size class.

cdr3_nt cdr3_aa j_call d_call clone_size v_call
TGTGCCAGCAGTTTATCAGAAGCGGGGGGCACCTACAATGAGCAGTTCTTC CASSLSEAGGTYNEQFF TRBJ2-1 TRBD2 few TRBV27
TGTGCCAGCAGTTTAGGACCCACGGCGGATCAGCCCCAGCATTTT CASSLGPTADQPQHF TRBJ1-5 . . TRBV27
TGTGCCAGCAGTTTAGCCCCCGGGGATTTCCTAATTGGCTACACCTTC CASSLAPGDFLIGYTF TRBJ1-2 . . TRBV12-3/TRBV12-4
TGTGCCAGCAGTCCGGCTGGGACACAGAACACTGAAGCTTTCTTT CASSPAGTQNTEAFF TRBJ1-1 . . TRBV27
TGTGCCATCAGTGAGGGGGCAGCAAATAACAGGAATGAGCAGTTCTTC CAISEGAANNRNEQFF TRBJ2-1 . few TRBV10-3
TGTGCCAGCAGCTTAGCGCTCTCCAGGAGCTCCTACAATGAGCAGTTCTTC CASSLALSRSSYNEQFF TRBJ2-1 . many TRBV7-8
TGTGCCAGCAGCCCCCGACTAGCGGCCAGCTCCTACAATGAGCAGTTCTTC CASSPRLAASSYNEQFF TRBJ2-1 TRBD2 many TRBV7-2
TGTGCCAGCAGTTTAGCGCAGGGGGTAATGGACACTGAAGCTTTCTTT CASSLAQGVMDTEAFF TRBJ1-1 TRBD1 few TRBV12-3/TRBV12-4
TGTGCCAGCAGCCCAGGTGGCAGGGCGGGAGCTTTCTTT CASSPGGRAGAFF TRBJ1-1 . . TRBV7-9
TGTGCCAGCAGCCCGCCGGGACTCCGCACAGATACGCAGTATTTT CASSPPGLRTDTQYF TRBJ2-3 . few TRBV7-2
TGCAGTGCTCGTGGACAGATCCAAGAGACCCAGTACTTC CSARGQIQETQYF TRBJ2-5 . . TRBV20-1
TGTGCCAGCAGCCAAGAACAGACTAGCAATCAGCCCCAGCATTTT CASSQEQTSNQPQHF TRBJ1-5 . . TRBV4-2
TGTGCCAGCAGCTTGGACAGGAGGGGAGAGACCCAGTACTTC CASSLDRRGETQYF TRBJ2-5 . . TRBV5-6
TGTGCCAGCAGTTACTCGGACGGTATCGGGGAGCTGTTTTTT CASSYSDGIGELFF TRBJ2-2 . . TRBV6-5
TGCGCCAGCAGCCAGGGGACAGGGCACGAAAAACTGTTTTTT CASSQGTGHEKLFF TRBJ1-4 TRBD1 . TRBV4-3
TGTGCCAGCAGCTTAACCGGGACCGAATACAATGAGCAGTTCTTC CASSLTGTEYNEQFF TRBJ2-1 . many TRBV7-8
TGCGCCAGCGGCGGCCCATCAGAGGGGACCGGGGAGCTGTTTTTT CASGGPSEGTGELFF TRBJ2-2 . . TRBV10-1
TGTGCCAGCACAACCGACAGATGGACCGGGGAGCTGTTTTTT CASTTDRWTGELFF TRBJ2-2 . many TRBV12-3/TRBV12-4
TGTGCCAGTAGTATGGATATTATAATAGGAGAGGGGGAAAAACTGTTTTTT CASSMDIIIGEGEKLFF TRBJ1-4 . . TRBV19
TGTGCCAGTAGTATGCAGGGACTCCCAACCGCGGGTGAGTTCTTC CASSMQGLPTAGEFF TRBJ2-1 . once TRBV19
TGTGCCAGCAGCTCCTATACCAGGGGGAGTGAAGCTTTCTTT CASSSYTRGSEAFF TRBJ1-1 TRBD1 . TRBV5-4
TGTGCCAGCAGTTACTCCCCTACGGCTGGGGCCAACGTCCTGACTTTC CASSYSPTAGANVLTF TRBJ2-6 . few TRBV6-2/TRBV6-3
TGTGCCAGCAGCGGGACTAGCGGGGGTCTGGAGACCCAGTACTTC CASSGTSGGLETQYF TRBJ2-5 TRBD2 few TRBV7-9
TGTGCCAGCAAGGGGGATTTGCGCTCTGAAGCTTTCTTT CASKGDLRSEAFF TRBJ1-1 . few TRBV6-2/TRBV6-3
TGCAGTGCCGGGGCAGGGCGGACCAAAAACATTCAGTACTTC CSAGAGRTKNIQYF TRBJ2-4 . . TRBV20-1
TGTGCCAGCAGTTACCCCTCTGGATTCGGAAACACCATATATTTT CASSYPSGFGNTIYF TRBJ1-3 . . TRBV6-6
TGTGCCAGCAGCCACCCCATGAGGGGGGCCCAAGAGACCCAGTACTTC CASSHPMRGAQETQYF TRBJ2-5 . many TRBV7-9
TGCAGTGCTAGACCTTTGACAGGACCGCTCAATGAGCAGTTCTTC CSARPLTGPLNEQFF TRBJ2-1 . . TRBV20-1
TGTGCCAGCAGTTTAGAGGTGGGACAGGGAATCTATGGCTACACCTTC CASSLEVGQGIYGYTF TRBJ1-2 TRBD1 many TRBV12-3/TRBV12-4
TGCAGTGCCAGAACTGGGGCCAACGTCCTGACTTTC CSARTGANVLTF TRBJ2-6 . . TRBV20-1
TGTGCCATCATGGAGGGGGGGGTCCCTACCGGGGAGCTGTTTTTT CAIMEGGVPTGELFF TRBJ2-2 . . TRBV10-3
TGCAGCCTCCGGGCAGGGAGAGGTGGCTACACCTTC CSLRAGRGGYTF TRBJ1-2 . many TRBV29-1
TGTGCCAGCAGTATCGGGACGTCTAACAATGAGCAGTTCTTC CASSIGTSNNEQFF TRBJ2-1 . . TRBV6-2/TRBV6-3
TGTGCCAGCAGTCCCGGGAGGCCCACCTACGAGCAGTACTTC CASSPGRPTYEQYF TRBJ2-7 TRBD2 . TRBV6-5
TGTGCCAGTAGTATCAATTCAGGTATGAACACTGAAGCTTTCTTT CASSINSGMNTEAFF TRBJ1-1 . . TRBV19
TGCAGCGTTCTACCGCCACCGGGACAGGGGGATCAGCCCCAGCATTTT CSVLPPPGQGDQPQHF TRBJ1-5 TRBD1 many TRBV29-1
TGTGCCAGTAGTATCAACATTCGGGGGGAGACCCAGTACTTC CASSINIRGETQYF TRBJ2-5 . . TRBV19
TGTGCCAGCAGCTTAGGGCGTGTAGCTTTCTTT CASSLGRVAFF TRBJ1-1 . many TRBV7-8
TGCAGTGCTAACAGGGTCAACTATGGCTACACCTTC CSANRVNYGYTF TRBJ1-2 . . TRBV20-1
TGCAGCGTTGAAGGAAGGGTAGAGGAGACCCAGTACTTC CSVEGRVEETQYF TRBJ2-5 . . TRBV29-1
TGTGCCAGCAGCTTAGGAAGGCGGGGGGGTTTCCAAGAGACCCAGTACTTC CASSLGRRGGFQETQYF TRBJ2-5 TRBD2 . TRBV7-2
TGTGCCAGCAGCGGGGAGTCCAGCTCCTTCAATGAGCAGTTCTTC CASSGESSSFNEQFF TRBJ2-1 . . TRBV4-2
TGTGCCAGCAGTTTATCGTCCGGAAACGAGCAGTACTTC CASSLSSGNEQYF TRBJ2-7 . . TRBV27
TGCGCCAGCAGCCAGGAGAGGGGGGTGCACACTGAAGCTTTCTTT CASSQERGVHTEAFF TRBJ1-1 . . TRBV4-3
TGTGCCAGCAGTTACTCGGTTAGCGGGGGTCCTCAAGAGACCCAGTACTTC CASSYSVSGGPQETQYF TRBJ2-5 TRBD2 . TRBV6-2/TRBV6-3
TGCAGTGCTGGGGGAGGTGGTAGCGGGGGTTCCTACGAGCAGTACTTC CSAGGGGSGGSYEQYF TRBJ2-7 TRBD2 few TRBV20-1
TGTGCCAGCAGCGATGGAGACAGGGGATACACTGAAGCTTTCTTT CASSDGDRGYTEAFF TRBJ1-1 TRBD1 many TRBV7-9
TGTGCCAGCAGTGAAAGACAACCTAAAAACATTCAGTACTTC CASSERQPKNIQYF TRBJ2-4 . few TRBV6-1
TGTGCCAGCAGTTACCTGGGACAGGCGAACACTGAAGCTTTCTTT CASSYLGQANTEAFF TRBJ1-1 TRBD1 . TRBV6-5
TGCAGCGTTGTCGGGCGGTACTACGAGCAGTACTTC CSVVGRYYEQYF TRBJ2-7 . . TRBV29-1
TGTGCCAGCAGCGGTGACGGGGGATCGCGATATGGTGAGCAGTTCTTC CASSGDGGSRYGEQFF TRBJ2-1 . . TRBV7-6
TGTGCCAGCAGTTTATCCCACTTCCTCCGGGACACCTGGGGCTACAATGAGCAGTTCTTC CASSLSHFLRDTWGYNEQFF TRBJ2-1 . . TRBV27
TGTGCCAGCAGTCCGGGGGCAGGAAGGACTGAAGCTTTCTTT CASSPGAGRTEAFF TRBJ1-1 . many TRBV7-8
TGTGCCAGCAGCGTAGGGGGGCCCGGGTCACCCCTCCACTTT CASSVGGPGSPLHF TRBJ1-6 . once TRBV9
TGTGCCAGCTCACCACCGAGGCCTGAGCAGTTCTTC CASSPPRPEQFF TRBJ2-1 . . TRBV18
TGTGCCAGCAGCGAGGGACAGGGTAACGGAGAGACCCAGTACTTC CASSEGQGNGETQYF TRBJ2-5 TRBD1 few TRBV12-3/TRBV12-4
TGTGCCAGCAGCTTAGTGGGGACAGGGAATCAGCCCCAGCATTTT CASSLVGTGNQPQHF TRBJ1-5 TRBD1 few TRBV7-2
TGTGCCAGCAGCCGAACAGTCAATTCTTACAATGAGCAGTTCTTC CASSRTVNSYNEQFF TRBJ2-1 . few TRBV11-2
TGTGCCAGCAGCTTTACAGTGAATGAGCAGTTCTTC CASSFTVNEQFF TRBJ2-1 . few TRBV11-2